This TCR beta chain stems from a study of shared clonotypes between healthy human individuals. Across the whole study: A few men and a couple of women, aged 18 to 49, were donors. Study conclusions and caveats: Generally, naive subsets (rather than memory subsets) showed larger estimated richness.

Sequencing was at deep level. Generated by immunoSEQ multiplex PCR, the TCRdb table keeps only in-frame clones and is missing some. The table includes about 2.1 million clones, around 93% detected once. On this clone itself: Its antigen remains unknown.

Terminally differentiated effector memory CD45RA+ cells were excluded from the naive CD8 cells, which were CD45RO-negative and positively selected for CCR7. CDR1 SEHNR and CDR2 FQNEAQ come from the germline V gene (reference sequence). The V and J ends lost 1 base and 2 bases respectively, with 15 bases between them. The CDR3 contains 16 residues. This chain joins TRBV7-9 and TRBJ2-7; perhaps TRBD1 as D (5 bases). The clonotype was recovered from a man between 18 and 29 years old in good health. Some clones in this sample may be carry-over from other donors' samples. Source material: naive CD8+ T cells from PBMCs. CDR3 sequence reads: CASSLVGAEVTYEQYF. Written as DNA, the CDR3 is TGTGCCAGCAGCTTAGTTGGGGCAGAAGTTACCTACGAGCAGTACTTC.